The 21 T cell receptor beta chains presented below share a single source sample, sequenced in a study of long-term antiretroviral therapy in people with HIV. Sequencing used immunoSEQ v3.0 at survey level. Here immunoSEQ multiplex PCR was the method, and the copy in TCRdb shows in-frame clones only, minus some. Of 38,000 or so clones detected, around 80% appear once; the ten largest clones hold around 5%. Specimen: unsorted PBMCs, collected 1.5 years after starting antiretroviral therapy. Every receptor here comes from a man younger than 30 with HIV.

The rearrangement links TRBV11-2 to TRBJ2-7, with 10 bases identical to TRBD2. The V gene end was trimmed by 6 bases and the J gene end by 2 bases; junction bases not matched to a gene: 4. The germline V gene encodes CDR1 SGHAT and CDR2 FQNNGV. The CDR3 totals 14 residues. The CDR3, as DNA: TGTGCCAGCAGTAGCGGGAGGAGTCCCTACGAGCAGTACTTC. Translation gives CASSSGRSPYEQYF.

CDR3 amino acids: CASSPRSGANVLTF. CDR3 nucleotide sequence: TGTGCCAGCAGTCCTCGCTCTGGGGCCAACGTCCTGACTTTC. The genes are TRBV6-1 and TRBJ2-6; D unclear. V was clipped by 5 bases and J by 0 bases, with 5 bases between them. The CDR3 runs 14 residues. Germline-derived CDR1 and CDR2 are MNHNS and SASEGT.

The CDR3 loop is CASSLEQGRKQFF. The CDR3 DNA reads as TGCGCCAGCAGCTTGGAACAGGGAAGGAAGCAGTTCTTC. V gene TRBV5-1 combines with J gene TRBJ2-1; D perhaps matches TRBD1 (6 bases). The CDR3 covers 13 residues. Germline V gene lookup returns CDR1 SGHRS and CDR2 YFSETQ. V was clipped by 0 bases and J by 11 bases, with 12 bases between them.

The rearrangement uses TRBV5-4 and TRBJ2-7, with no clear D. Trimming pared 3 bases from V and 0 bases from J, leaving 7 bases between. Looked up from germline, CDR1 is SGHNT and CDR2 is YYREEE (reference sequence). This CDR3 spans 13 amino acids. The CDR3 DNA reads TGTGCCAGCAGCTCGCCCCCCTCCTACGAGCAGTACTTC. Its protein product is CASSSPPSYEQYF.

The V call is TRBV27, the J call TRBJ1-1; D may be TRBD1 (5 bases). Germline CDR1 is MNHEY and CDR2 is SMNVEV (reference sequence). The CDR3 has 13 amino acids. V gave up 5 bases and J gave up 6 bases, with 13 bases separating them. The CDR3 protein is CASSAGRGAEAFF. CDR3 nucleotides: TGTGCCAGCAGTGCAGGGAGGGGAGCTGAAGCTTTCTTT.

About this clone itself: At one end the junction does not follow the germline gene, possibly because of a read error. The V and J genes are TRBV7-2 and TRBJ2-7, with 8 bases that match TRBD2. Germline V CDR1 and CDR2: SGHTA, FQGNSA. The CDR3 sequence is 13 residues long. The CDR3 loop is CASSVAGSYEQYF. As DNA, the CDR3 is TGTGCCAGCAGCGTAGCGGGGTCCTACGAGCAGTACTTC.

The DNA for the CDR3 is TGTGCCAGCAGCGTTTCTGGACTGACCCCCGTCGAGGGCGAGCAGTACTTC. Encoded protein: CASSVSGLTPVEGEQYF. The genes are TRBV9 and TRBJ2-7, with D tentatively TRBD2 (5 bases). Germline CDR1 is SGDLS and CDR2 is YYNGEE. V was pared by 2 bases and J by 6 bases, with 24 bases between. CDR3 length equals 17 residues. Drawing the rest from reference TRBV9 and TRBJ2-7, the complete variable domain is DSGVTQTPKHLITATGQRVTLRCSPRSGDLSVYWYQQSLDQGLQFLIQYYNGEERAKGNILERFSAQQFPDLHSELNLSSLELGDSALYFCASSVSGLTPVEGEQYFGPGTRLTVT.

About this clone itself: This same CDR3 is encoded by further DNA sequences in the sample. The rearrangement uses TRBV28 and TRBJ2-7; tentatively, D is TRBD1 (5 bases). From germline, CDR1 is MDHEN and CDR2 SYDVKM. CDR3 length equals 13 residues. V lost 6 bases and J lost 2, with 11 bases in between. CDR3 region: CASSPDSTYEQYF. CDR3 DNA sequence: TGTGCCAGCAGCCCAGACAGTACCTACGAGCAGTACTTC.

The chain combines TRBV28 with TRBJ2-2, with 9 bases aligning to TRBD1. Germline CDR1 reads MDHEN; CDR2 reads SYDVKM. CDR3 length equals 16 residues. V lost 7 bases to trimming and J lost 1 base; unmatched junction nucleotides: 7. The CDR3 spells CASIQQGAVNTGELFF. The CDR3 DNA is TGTGCCAGCATTCAACAGGGGGCTGTGAACACCGGGGAGCTGTTTTTT.

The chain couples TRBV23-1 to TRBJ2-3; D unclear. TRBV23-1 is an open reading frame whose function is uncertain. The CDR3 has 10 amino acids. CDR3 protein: CARHADTQYF. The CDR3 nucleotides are TGCGCTAGGCACGCAGATACGCAGTATTTT.

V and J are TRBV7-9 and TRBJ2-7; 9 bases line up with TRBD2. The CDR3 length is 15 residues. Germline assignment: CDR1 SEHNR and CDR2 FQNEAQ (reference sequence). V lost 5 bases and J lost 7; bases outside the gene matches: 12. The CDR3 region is CASSPRPSGMGEQYF. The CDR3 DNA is TGTGCCAGCAGCCCAAGGCCTAGCGGGATGGGGGAGCAGTACTTC.

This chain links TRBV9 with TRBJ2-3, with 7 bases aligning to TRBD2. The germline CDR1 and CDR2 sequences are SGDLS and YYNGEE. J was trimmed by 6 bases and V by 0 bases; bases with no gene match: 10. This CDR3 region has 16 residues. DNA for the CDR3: TGTGCCAGCAGCGTAGCTTCTATGGGAGGGAGGGATACGCAGTATTTT. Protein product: CASSVASMGGRDTQYF.

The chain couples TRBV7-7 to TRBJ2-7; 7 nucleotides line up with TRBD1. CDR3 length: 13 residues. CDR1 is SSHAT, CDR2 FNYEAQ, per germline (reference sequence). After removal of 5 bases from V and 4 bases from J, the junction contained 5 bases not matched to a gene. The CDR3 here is CASSVGTEYEQYF. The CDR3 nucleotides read TGTGCCAGCAGCGTCGGGACAGAGTACGAGCAGTACTTC.

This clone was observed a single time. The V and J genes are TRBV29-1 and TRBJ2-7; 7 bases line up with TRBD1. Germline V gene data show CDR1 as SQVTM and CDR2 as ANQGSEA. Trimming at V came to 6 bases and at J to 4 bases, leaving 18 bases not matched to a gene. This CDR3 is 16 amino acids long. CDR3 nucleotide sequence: TGCAGCGTGGATGACGTACAACGGGACAGTATATACGAGCAGTACTTC. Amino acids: CSVDDVQRDSIYEQYF.

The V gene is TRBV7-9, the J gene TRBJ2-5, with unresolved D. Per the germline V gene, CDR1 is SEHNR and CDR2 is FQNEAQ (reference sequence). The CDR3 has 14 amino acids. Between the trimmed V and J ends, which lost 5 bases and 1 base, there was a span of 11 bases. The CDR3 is CASSPRRAQETQYF. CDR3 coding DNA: TGTGCCAGCAGCCCAAGACGAGCCCAAGAGACCCAGTACTTC.

Here the CDR3 reads CASSPYYEQYF. The CDR3 DNA follows: TGTGCCAGCAGTCCCTACTACGAGCAGTACTTC. The chain couples TRBV2 to TRBJ2-7, with D unresolved. Germline V gene data show CDR1 as SNHLY and CDR2 as FYNNEI. CDR3 length: 11 residues. V was pared by 5 bases and J by 3 bases, with 5 bases between.

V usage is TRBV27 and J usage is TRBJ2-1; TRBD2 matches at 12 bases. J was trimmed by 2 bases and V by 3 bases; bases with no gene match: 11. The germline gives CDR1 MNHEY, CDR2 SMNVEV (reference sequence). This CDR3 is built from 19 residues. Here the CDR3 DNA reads TGTGCCAGCAGTTTGCGGAGACTAGCGGGGGACGGAACCTACAATGAGCAGTTCTTC. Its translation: CASSLRRLAGDGTYNEQFF.

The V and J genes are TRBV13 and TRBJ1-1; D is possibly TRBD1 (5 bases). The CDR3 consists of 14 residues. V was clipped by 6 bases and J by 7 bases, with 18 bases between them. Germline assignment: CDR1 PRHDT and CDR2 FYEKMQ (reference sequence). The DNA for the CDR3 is TGTGCCAGCAGTCGACGATTGGGGGAATTTGAAGCTTTCTTT. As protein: CASSRRLGEFEAFF.

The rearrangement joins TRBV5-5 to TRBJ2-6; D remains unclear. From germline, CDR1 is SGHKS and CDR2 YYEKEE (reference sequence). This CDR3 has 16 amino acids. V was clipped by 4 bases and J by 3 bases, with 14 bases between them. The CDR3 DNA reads TGTGCCAGCAGCACTCGTAGGGTAGGTGGGGCCAACGTCCTGACTTTC. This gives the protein CASSTRRVGGANVLTF.

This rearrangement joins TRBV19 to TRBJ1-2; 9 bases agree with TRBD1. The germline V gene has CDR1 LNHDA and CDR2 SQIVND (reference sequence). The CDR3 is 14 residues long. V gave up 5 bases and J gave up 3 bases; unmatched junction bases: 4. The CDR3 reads CASSRRTGDYGYTF. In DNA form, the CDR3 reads TGTGCCAGTAGTCGACGGACAGGGGACTATGGCTACACCTTC.

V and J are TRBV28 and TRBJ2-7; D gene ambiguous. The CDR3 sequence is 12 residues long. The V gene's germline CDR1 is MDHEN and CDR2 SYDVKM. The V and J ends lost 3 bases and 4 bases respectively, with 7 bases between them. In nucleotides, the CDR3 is TGTGCCAGCAGTTTTATGGGTTACGAGCAGTACTTC. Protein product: CASSFMGYEQYF.